This T cell receptor beta chain came from a study of long-term antiretroviral therapy in people with HIV. General study results and limits: ART adherence, viral resistance and therapy changes were undocumented. The data indicate that diversity increased after ART but remained below transplant donor controls.

This CDR3 comprises 15 residues. Germline CDR1 is SGHDT and CDR2 is YYEEEE. V was clipped by 6 bases and J by 4 bases; unmatched bases: 12. Samples were assayed with immunoSEQ v3.0 at survey level. Assay used: immunoSEQ multiplex PCR; TCRdb lists only in-frame clones, some missing. Altogether about 40,000 clones are present, roughly nine tenths being singletons, with the ten largest covering roughly 4%. Turning to this clone: Antigen unknown.

Researchers secured at least one pre-ART and at least two post-ART PBMC samples from each donor. Every specimen provided roughly 0.95-11 million cryopreserved PBMC before DNA extraction took place. The clonotype was recovered from a woman aged 45-65 years with HIV. The specimen comprised unsorted PBMCs, sampled 1.2 years after starting antiretroviral therapy. The V call is TRBV5-6, the J call TRBJ2-7; 8 nucleotides agree with TRBD1. The CDR3 region has the DNA TGTGCCAGCATCAACGGACAGGGAGCCTTATACGAGCAGTACTTC. The encoded protein is CASINGQGALYEQYF.